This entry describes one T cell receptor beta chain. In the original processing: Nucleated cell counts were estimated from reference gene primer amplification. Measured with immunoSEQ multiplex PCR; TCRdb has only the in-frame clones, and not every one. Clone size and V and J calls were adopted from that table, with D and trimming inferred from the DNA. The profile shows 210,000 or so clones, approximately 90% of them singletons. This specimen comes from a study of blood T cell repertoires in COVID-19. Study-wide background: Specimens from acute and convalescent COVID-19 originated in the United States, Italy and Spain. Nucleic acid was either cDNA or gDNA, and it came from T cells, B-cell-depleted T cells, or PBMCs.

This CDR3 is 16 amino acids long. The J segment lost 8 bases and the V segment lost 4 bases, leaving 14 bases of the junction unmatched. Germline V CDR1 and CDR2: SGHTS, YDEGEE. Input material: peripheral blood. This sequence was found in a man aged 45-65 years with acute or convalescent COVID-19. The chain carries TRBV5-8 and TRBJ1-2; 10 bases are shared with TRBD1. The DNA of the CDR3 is TGTGCCAGCAGCCCGGACAGGGGGATGATCTCTGGGGGCTACACCTTC. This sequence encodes CASSPDRGMISGGYTF.